This T cell receptor (beta chain) stems from a study of blood T cell repertoires in COVID-19. The CDR3 totals 15 residues. The V and J ends lost 0 bases and 5 bases respectively, with 12 bases between them. Germline CDR1 SGHRS, CDR2 YFSETQ. Profiled with immunoSEQ multiplex PCR; TCRdb holds only in-frame clones, not every one. The sample shows about 260,000 clones, 65% to 90% of them seen only once. The chain has TRBV5-1 and TRBJ2-1; the D gene is possibly TRBD1 (5 bases). The sample taken for sequencing was peripheral blood. The sequence was collected from a man aged 25-45 years with active or convalescent COVID-19. This CDR3 is CASSLGSGFDNEQFF. CDR3 coding DNA: TGCGCCAGCAGCTTGGGGTCAGGGTTCGACAATGAGCAGTTCTTC.